These 16 T cell receptor beta chains originate from one sample sequenced in a study of molecular identifiers for immune sequencing clone quantification (dated by TCRdb to 2017 to 2018). Library generation was performed with PCR. The instrument given in TCRdb is Illumina HiSeq 4000. TCRdb trimmed public reads at Q25 via fastp, called clones via MiXCR and kept in-frame beta chains. Merged by CDR3 protein, the rows form single entries marked with the most common genes and DNA. This sample comprises around 54,000 distinct CDR3 sequences, approximately 26% of them detected only once. About 2% of the sample rests with the top ten. The specimen was naive CD8+ T cells from blood, with Jurkat cell RNA spiked in. This sample's cell subset or site label indicates: FACS-sorted CD8+CD4-CCR7+CD45RA+ naive T cells. The source is a human donor in good health. Some libraries in this study had Jurkat cell RNA spiked in.

This clonotype was seen ten or more times. V usage is TRBV9 and J usage is TRBJ2-2; 11 positions agree with TRBD1. V trimming: 2 bases; J trimming: 5 bases; junction bases outside the gene matches: 2. Germline V lookup: CDR1 SGDLS, CDR2 YYNGEE. CDR3 length: 15 residues. The CDR3, as DNA: TGTGCCAGCAGCGTCCGGGACAGGGGGACCGGGGAGCTGTTTTTT. Translating gives CASSVRDRGTGELFF. The full variable domain, with the rest looked up from reference TRBV9 and TRBJ2-2, is DSGVTQTPKHLITATGQRVTLRCSPRSGDLSVYWYQQSLDQGLQFLIQYYNGEERAKGNILERFSAQQFPDLHSELNLSSLELGDSALYFCASSVRDRGTGELFFGEGSRLTVL.

The V and J genes are TRBV12-3 or TRBV12-4 and TRBJ1-2; 9 nucleotides line up with TRBD1. This CDR3 region has 15 residues. Trimming at V came to 5 bases and at J to 7 bases, leaving 11 bases not matched to a gene. The CDR3 DNA reads TGTGCCAGCAGTCCTCAGGGACAGGGACTGGTTGGCTACACCTTC. The encoded protein is CASSPQGQGLVGYTF.

This clonotype was counted at least ten times. The CDR3 DNA is TGTGCCAGCAGCTTAGATGGGTCAGGAATTGGCAATCAGCCCCAGCATTTT. Translated: CASSLDGSGIGNQPQHF. The chain employs TRBV7-2 and TRBJ1-5; D gene uncertain. V was pared by 1 base and J by 2 bases, with 15 bases between. The germline gives CDR1 SGHTA, CDR2 FQGNSA. The CDR3 runs 17 residues.

The sample holds many counts of this clonotype. This sequence joins TRBV4-3 and TRBJ2-6; D is undetermined. Germline CDR1 is LGHNA and CDR2 is YSLEER. V was cut by 1 base and J by 1 base, with 5 bases left in between. CDR3 length: 15 amino acids. The CDR3 here is CASSQGHSGANVLTF. The CDR3 DNA is TGCGCCAGCAGCCAAGGCCATTCTGGGGCCAACGTCCTGACTTTC.

Notes on this clonotype: A read error may account for a junction end that differs from germline. The chain uses TRBV4-3 and TRBJ1-1; D might be TRBD1 (6 bases). CDR1 and CDR2 from the germline V gene are LGHNA and YSLEER. The length of the CDR3 is 15 residues. The CDR3 loop reads CASSPHRAYYTKAFF. The CDR3 bases are TGCGCCAGCAGCCCGCACAGGGCCTACTACACTAAAGCTTTCTTT.

The rearrangement uses TRBV11-2 and TRBJ2-5, with D possibly matching TRBD1 (5 bases). This CDR3 comprises 14 residues. Germline V gives CDR1 SGHAT, CDR2 FQNNGV. The V end was cut by 3 bases, the J end by 1 base, with 9 bases between. The CDR3 coding sequence is TGTGCCAGCAGCTTCAGGGCGAGCCAAGAGACCCAGTACTTC. Translating it yields CASSFRASQETQYF.

Concerning this clonotype itself: This clone may be a read error of a much larger clone one base away. The chain carries TRBV6-5 and TRBJ2-1; 7 positions match TRBD1. This CDR3 spans 14 amino acids. The germline gives CDR1 MNHEY, CDR2 SVGAGI. The DNA of the CDR3 is TGTACCAGCAGCCGGGACAGCTCCTACAATGAGCAGTTCTTC. This encodes CTSSRDSSYNEQFF.

Details on this clonotype: Just one base apart from a much larger clone, this may be a read error. This chain joins TRBV5-6 and TRBJ1-1, with D hard to call. CDR1 is SGHDT and CDR2 is YYEEEE in the germline V gene. The CDR3 has 16 residues. The V end lost 3 bases, the J end lost 2 bases, and 17 bases lay between the germline ends. In DNA form, the CDR3 reads TGTGCCAGCAGCTCGGAGCCCGTACTAATTAACACTGAAGCTTTCTTT. Translated: CASSSEPVLINTEAFF.

The sample holds a few counts of this clonotype. The chain is built from TRBV29-1 and TRBJ2-6; no firm D call. Trimming stripped 0 bases from V and 0 bases from J, with 12 bases between. Germline CDR1 reads SQVTM; CDR2 reads ANQGSEA. CDR3 size: 17 residues. CDR3 nucleotides: TGCAGCGTTGAAGATCCGGGTGGAAACTCTGGGGCCAACGTCCTGACTTTC. Protein sequence: CSVEDPGGNSGANVLTF. Looking up the rest from reference TRBV29-1 and TRBJ2-6 gives the full variable domain: SAVISQKPSRDICQRGTSLTIQCQVDSQVTMMFWYRQQPGQSLTLIATANQGSEATYESGFVIDKFPISRPNLTFSTLTVSNMSPEDSSIYLCSVEDPGGNSGANVLTFGAGSRLTVL.

In this sample, this clonotype turned up many times. This chain connects TRBV4-2 to TRBJ1-1, with a possible D match to TRBD1 (5 bases). Germline CDR1 LGHNA, CDR2 YNFKEQ. The V end was cut by 5 bases, the J end by 6 bases, with 16 bases between. The CDR3 is made up of 14 amino acids. The CDR3 spells CASSFGTGVPEAFF. The DNA for the CDR3 is TGTGCCAGCAGCTTCGGGACCGGGGTACCTGAAGCTTTCTTT.

The sample holds many counts of this clonotype. The chain has TRBV24-1 and TRBJ2-3; 10 nucleotides agree with TRBD2. V was pared by 3 bases and J by 2 bases, with 4 bases of the junction left unmatched. Germline CDR1 KGHDR, CDR2 SFDVKD. The CDR3 sequence is 16 residues long. The CDR3 nucleotides read TGTGCCACCAGTGATAGGACTAGCGGATACACAGATACGCAGTATTTT. Amino acid sequence: CATSDRTSGYTDTQYF.

Remarks on this clonotype: Being one base from a much bigger clone, this may be a read error. The CDR3 here is CIAREGGNEKLFF. In DNA, the CDR3 is TGCATTGCTAGAGAGGGGGGGAATGAAAAACTGTTTTTT. V is TRBV20-1 and J is TRBJ1-4, with TRBD1 as a possible D gene (6 bases). Germline lookup yields CDR1 DFQATT and CDR2 SNEGSKA (reference sequence). The CDR3 covers 13 residues.

V is TRBV4-1 and J is TRBJ2-5, with a possible D match to TRBD2 (6 bases). The V gene's germline CDR1 is MGHRA and CDR2 YSYEKL. Trimming cost V 0 bases and J 1 base, with 12 bases left between them. The CDR3 spans 16 residues. CDR3 residues: CASSQDGGVAQETQYF. The CDR3 DNA is TGCGCCAGCAGCCAAGATGGAGGGGTAGCCCAAGAGACCCAGTACTTC.

This clonotype was counted ten times or more. The V call is TRBV30, the J call TRBJ2-3; possibly TRBD1 or TRBD2 for D (6 bases each). Germline CDR1 GTSNPN, CDR2 SVGIG (reference sequence). The CDR3 runs 14 residues. Trimming took off 2 bases at V and 3 bases at J, with 12 bases between the two ends. CDR3: CAWSLGGGTDTQYF. CDR3 DNA: TGTGCCTGGAGTCTCGGAGGGGGGACAGATACGCAGTATTTT.

The chain is built from TRBV29-1 and TRBJ2-7, with 9 bases that match TRBD1. Germline-derived CDR1 and CDR2 are SQVTM and ANQGSEA. This CDR3 has 14 residues. The V gene end was trimmed by 7 bases and the J gene end by 6 bases; junction bases not matched to a gene: 13. In nucleotides, the CDR3 is TGCAGCGCCGCCGGGACAGGGTTGGGGGGCGAGCAGTACTTC. This encodes CSAAGTGLGGEQYF.

This clonotype was counted at least ten times. The chain employs TRBV2 and TRBJ2-5, with D unclear. The V gene lost 1 base and the J gene lost 4 bases, with 19 bases spanning the gap. Per germline, CDR1 SNHLY and CDR2 FYNNEI. There are 17 residues in the CDR3. CDR3 nucleotide sequence: TGTGCCAGCAGTGAAGGGCTCAGGCAAACGGCCGGAGAGACCCAGTACTTC. Translation: CASSEGLRQTAGETQYF.